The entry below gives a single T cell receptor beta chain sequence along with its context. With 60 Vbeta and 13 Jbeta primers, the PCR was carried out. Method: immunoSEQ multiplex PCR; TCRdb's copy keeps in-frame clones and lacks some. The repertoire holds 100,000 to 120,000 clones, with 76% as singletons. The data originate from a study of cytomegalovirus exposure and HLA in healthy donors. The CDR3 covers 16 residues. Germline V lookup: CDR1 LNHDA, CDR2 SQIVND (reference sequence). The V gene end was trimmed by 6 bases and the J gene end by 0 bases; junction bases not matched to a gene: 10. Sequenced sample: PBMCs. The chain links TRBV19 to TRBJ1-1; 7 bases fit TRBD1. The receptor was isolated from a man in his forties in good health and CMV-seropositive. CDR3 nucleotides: TGTGCCAGTAGCAGCTTCTGGGACAGACTGAACACTGAAGCTTTCTTT. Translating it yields CASSSFWDRLNTEAFF. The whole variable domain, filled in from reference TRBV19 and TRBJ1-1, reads DGGITQSPKYLFRKEGQNVTLSCEQNLNHDAMYWYRQDPGQGLRLIYYSQIVNDFQKGDIAEGYSVSREKKESFPLTVTSAQKNPTAFYLCASSSFWDRLNTEAFFGQGTRLTVV.